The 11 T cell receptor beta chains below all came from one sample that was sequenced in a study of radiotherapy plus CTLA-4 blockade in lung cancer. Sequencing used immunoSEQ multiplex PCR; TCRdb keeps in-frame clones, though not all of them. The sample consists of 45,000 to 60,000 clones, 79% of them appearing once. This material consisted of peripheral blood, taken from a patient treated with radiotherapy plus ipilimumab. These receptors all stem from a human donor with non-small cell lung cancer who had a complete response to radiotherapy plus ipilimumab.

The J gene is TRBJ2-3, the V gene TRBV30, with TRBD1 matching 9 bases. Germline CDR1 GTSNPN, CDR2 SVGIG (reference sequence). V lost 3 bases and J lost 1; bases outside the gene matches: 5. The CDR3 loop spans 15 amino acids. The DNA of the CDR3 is TGTGCCTGGAGCGACAGGGGGTGGGGCACAGATACGCAGTATTTT. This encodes CAWSDRGWGTDTQYF.

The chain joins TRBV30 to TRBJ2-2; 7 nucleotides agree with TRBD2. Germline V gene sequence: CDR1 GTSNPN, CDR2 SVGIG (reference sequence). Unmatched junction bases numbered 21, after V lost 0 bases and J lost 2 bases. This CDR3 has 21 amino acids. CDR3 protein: CAWSVLRRSQRDQQNTGELFF. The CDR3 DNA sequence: TGTGCCTGGAGTGTACTGCGGAGGAGTCAGCGGGATCAGCAAAACACCGGGGAGCTGTTTTTT.

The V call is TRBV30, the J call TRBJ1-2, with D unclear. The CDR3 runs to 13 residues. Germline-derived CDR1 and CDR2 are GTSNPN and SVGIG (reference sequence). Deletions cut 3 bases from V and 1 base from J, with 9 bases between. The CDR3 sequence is CAWRREINYGYTF. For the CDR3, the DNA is TGTGCCTGGAGGAGAGAAATTAACTATGGCTACACCTTC. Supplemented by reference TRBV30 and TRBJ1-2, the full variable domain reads SQTIHQWPATLVQPVGSPLSLECTVEGTSNPNLYWYRQAAGRGLQLLFYSVGIGQISSEVPQNLSASRPQDRQFILSSKKLLLSDSGFYLCAWRREINYGYTFGSGTRLTVV.

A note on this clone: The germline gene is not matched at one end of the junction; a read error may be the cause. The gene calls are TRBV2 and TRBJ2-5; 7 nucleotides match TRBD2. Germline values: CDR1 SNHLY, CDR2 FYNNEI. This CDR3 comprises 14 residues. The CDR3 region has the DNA TGTGCCAGCACTGAATTCCCTAGCGGAGAGACCCAGTACTTC. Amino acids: CASTEFPSGETQYF.

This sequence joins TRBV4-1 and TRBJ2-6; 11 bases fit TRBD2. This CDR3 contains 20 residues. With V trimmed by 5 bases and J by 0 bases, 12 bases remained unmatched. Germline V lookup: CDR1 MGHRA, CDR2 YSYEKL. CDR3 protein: CASSVRQILAGVSGANVLTF. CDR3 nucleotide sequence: TGCGCCAGCAGCGTGCGACAGATACTAGCGGGGGTCTCTGGGGCCAACGTCCTGACTTTC.

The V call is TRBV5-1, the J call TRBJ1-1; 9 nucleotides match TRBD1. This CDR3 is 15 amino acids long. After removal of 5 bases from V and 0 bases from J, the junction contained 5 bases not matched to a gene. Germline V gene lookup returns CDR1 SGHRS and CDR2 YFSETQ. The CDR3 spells CASSKGQGMNTEAFF. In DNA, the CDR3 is TGCGCCAGCAGTAAAGGACAGGGGATGAACACTGAAGCTTTCTTT.

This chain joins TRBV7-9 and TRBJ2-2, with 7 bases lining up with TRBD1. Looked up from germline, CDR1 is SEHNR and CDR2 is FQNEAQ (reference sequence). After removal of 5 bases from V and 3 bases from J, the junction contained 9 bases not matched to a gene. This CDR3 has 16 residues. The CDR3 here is CASSPSGGKDTGELFF. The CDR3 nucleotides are TGTGCCAGCAGCCCATCAGGGGGTAAAGACACCGGGGAGCTGTTTTTT.

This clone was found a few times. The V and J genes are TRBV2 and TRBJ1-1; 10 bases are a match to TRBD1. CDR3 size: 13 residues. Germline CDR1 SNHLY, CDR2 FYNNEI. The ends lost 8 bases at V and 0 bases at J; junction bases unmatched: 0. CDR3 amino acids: CASGQGVNTEAFF. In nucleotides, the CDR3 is TGTGCCAGCGGACAGGGGGTGAACACTGAAGCTTTCTTT.

This CDR3 reads CASSPPGLAGGNEQYV. Here the CDR3 DNA reads TGTGCCAGCTCACCACCGGGACTAGCGGGAGGAAACGAGCAGTACGTC. The chain recombines TRBV18 with TRBJ2-7, with TRBD2 matching over 15 bases. This CDR3 has 16 residues. The germline V gene encodes CDR1 KGHSH and CDR2 LQKENI. V was pared by 0 bases and J by 5 bases, with 2 bases of the junction left unmatched.

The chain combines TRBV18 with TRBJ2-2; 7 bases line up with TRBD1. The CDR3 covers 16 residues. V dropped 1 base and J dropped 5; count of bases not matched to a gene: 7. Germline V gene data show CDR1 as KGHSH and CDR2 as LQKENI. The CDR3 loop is CASSPLTTGRTGELFF. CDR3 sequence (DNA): TGTGCCAGCTCACCACTGACGACAGGGCGGACCGGGGAGCTGTTTTTT.

CDR3: CASSAHRDSYGYTF. In DNA, the CDR3 is TGTGCCAGCAGTGCTCACCGGGACAGTTATGGCTACACCTTC. V usage is TRBV25-1 and J usage is TRBJ1-2, with 7 positions matching TRBD1. This CDR3 is 14 amino acids long. Losses at the gene ends were 4 bases for V and 5 bases for J; bases not matched to a gene: 7. Germline assignment: CDR1 MGHDK and CDR2 SYGVNS.